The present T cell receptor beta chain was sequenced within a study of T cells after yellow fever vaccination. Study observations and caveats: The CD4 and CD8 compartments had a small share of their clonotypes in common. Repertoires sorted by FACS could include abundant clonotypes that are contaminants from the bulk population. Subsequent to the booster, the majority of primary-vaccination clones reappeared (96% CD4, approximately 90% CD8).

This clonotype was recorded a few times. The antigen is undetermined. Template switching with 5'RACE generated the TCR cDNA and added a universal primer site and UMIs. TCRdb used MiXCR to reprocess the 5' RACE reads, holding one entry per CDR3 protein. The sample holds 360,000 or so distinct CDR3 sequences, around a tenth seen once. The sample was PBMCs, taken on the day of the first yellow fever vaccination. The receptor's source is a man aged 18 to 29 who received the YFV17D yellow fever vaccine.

The CDR3 DNA is TGTGCCAGCAGCCAAGCGGGGATAGGTGGCTACACCTTC. The encoded protein is CASSQAGIGGYTF. The rearrangement links TRBV14 to TRBJ1-2; no definite D call. The CDR3 covers 13 residues. Trimming left V 1 base short and J 7 bases short, with 10 bases between. CDR1 and CDR2 from the germline V gene are SGHDN and FVKESK.